Following are 5 T cell receptor beta chains from one sample sequenced in a study of cytomegalovirus exposure and HLA in healthy donors. Amplification used 60 Vbeta primers and 13 Jbeta primers. The protocol was immunoSEQ multiplex PCR, while the TCRdb copy is restricted to in-frame clones and leaves out a portion. The sample has 75,000 to 95,000 clones, less than 65% seen once; the top ten hold about 5.9%. The sample comprised PBMCs. Receptors originate from a woman aged 25 to 39 in good health and CMV-seronegative.

The chain combines TRBV6-1 with TRBJ1-2, with D possibly matching TRBD1 (5 bases). Germline lookup yields CDR1 MNHNS and CDR2 SASEGT. CDR3 size: 15 residues. V dropped 4 bases and J dropped 3 bases, with 15 bases sitting between them. The CDR3 sequence: CASSGARTNYYGYTF. The CDR3 nucleotides read TGTGCCAGCAGTGGGGCCCGGACAAACTACTATGGCTACACCTTC.

This chain connects TRBV12-5 to TRBJ2-2, with TRBD1 matching over 9 bases. J lost 7 bases, V lost 2 bases, and 8 bases had no gene match. The CDR3 is 16 residues long. CDR1 and CDR2 from the germline V gene are LGHNT and FRNRAP. CDR3 nucleotides: TGTGCTAGTGGTTTGTCCCGGGACAGGGCCAACGGGGAGCTGTTTTTT. Encoded protein: CASGLSRDRANGELFF.

A few counts support this clone. The rearrangement uses TRBV7-8 and TRBJ1-1; 8 bases are shared with TRBD1. J was trimmed by 11 bases and V by 4 bases; bases with no gene match: 6. CDR1 and CDR2 (germline): SGHVS, FQNEAQ. The length of the CDR3 is 12 residues. The CDR3 sequence is CASSYPGGSAFF. The CDR3 nucleotides read TGTGCCAGCAGCTACCCAGGGGGCTCGGCTTTCTTT.

This sequence joins TRBV27 and TRBJ2-7, with a weak D call TRBD2 (6 bases). The V end lost 6 bases, the J end lost 5 bases, and 14 bases lay between the germline ends. The CDR3 covers 13 residues. In germline, CDR1 is MNHEY, CDR2 SMNVEV (reference sequence). CDR3 residues: CASSYGGRDEQYF. CDR3 bases: TGTGCCAGCAGCTACGGAGGGCGGGACGAGCAGTACTTC.

The J gene is TRBJ2-1, the V gene TRBV6-5; D is unclear. Germline V gene sequence: CDR1 MNHEY, CDR2 SVGAGI. The CDR3 extends over 16 amino acids. Trimming took off 4 bases at V and 4 bases at J, with 17 bases between the two ends. CDR3 nucleotide sequence: TGTGCCAGCAGTTGGAAACTAATAGGTCCTTACAATGAGCAGTTCTTC. This encodes CASSWKLIGPYNEQFF.